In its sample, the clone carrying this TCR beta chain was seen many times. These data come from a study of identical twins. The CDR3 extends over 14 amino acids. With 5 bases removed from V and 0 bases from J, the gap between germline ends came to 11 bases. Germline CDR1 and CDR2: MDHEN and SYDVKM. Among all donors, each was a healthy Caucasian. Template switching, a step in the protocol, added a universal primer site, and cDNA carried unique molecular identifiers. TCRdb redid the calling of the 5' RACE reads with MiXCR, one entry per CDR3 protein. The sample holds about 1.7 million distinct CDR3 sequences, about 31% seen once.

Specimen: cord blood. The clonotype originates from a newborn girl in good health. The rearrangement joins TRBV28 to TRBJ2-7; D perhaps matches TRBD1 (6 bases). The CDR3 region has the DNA TGTGCCAGCAGTCCCCGGGACAACTCCTACGAGCAGTACTTC. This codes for CASSPRDNSYEQYF.